Listed below are T cell receptor beta chains from one sample, sequenced in a study of blood T cell repertoires in COVID-19. Only in-frame clones appear in the TCRdb table, and some are missing; sequencing was by immunoSEQ multiplex PCR. Of about 76,000 clones listed, about 85% are singletons. Input material: peripheral blood. These receptors came from a man aged 55 to 70 with COVID-19, enrolled during active disease. Each CDR3 is given with its conserved first and last residue. Each record gives: clone size, J gene, V gene, CDR3 protein. Rows may omit the clone size; those that give it use once, few, many or a size class.

size: few
J: TRBJ2-3
V: TRBV7-3
CDR3: CASSSDSFLGTDTQYF

size: NA
J: TRBJ2-3
V: TRBV28
CDR3: CASSLYYTDTQYF

size: NA
J: TRBJ1-5
V: TRBV18
CDR3: CASGLESGNQPQHF

size: NA
J: TRBJ1-2
V: TRBV5-1
CDR3: CASSLIGARGYTF

size: NA
J: TRBJ1-1
V: TRBV19
CDR3: CASSSAVGGPLIAFF

size: NA
J: TRBJ2-7
V: TRBV2
CDR3: CASSALDSVGEQYF

size: few
J: TRBJ2-7
V: TRBV5-4
CDR3: CASSLAGTGVYEQYF

size: once
J: TRBJ2-3
V: TRBV2
CDR3: CASTLRGIEEYF

size: NA
J: TRBJ2-7
V: TRBV2
CDR3: CASRDPGQGKYEQYF

size: NA
J: TRBJ2-5
V: TRBV10-2
CDR3: CASSELLEETQYF

size: NA
J: TRBJ2-7
V: TRBV11-1
CDR3: CASSGTGYEQYF

size: NA
J: TRBJ1-2
V: TRBV5-4
CDR3: CASSYRDRGRDGYTF

size: NA
J: TRBJ2-1
V: TRBV11-2
CDR3: CASSPSILAVGFF

size: NA
J: TRBJ1-5
V: TRBV15
CDR3: CATSRRTGWVQPQHF

size: NA
J: TRBJ2-3
V: TRBV28
CDR3: CASSEAQGAGTDTQYF

size: NA
J: TRBJ2-7
V: TRBV11-2
CDR3: CASSPRGKFSYEQYF

size: NA
J: TRBJ2-1
V: TRBV7-9
CDR3: CASSLGTGVGEQFF

size: NA
J: TRBJ1-3
V: TRBV11-2
CDR3: CASSRGISGNTIYF

size: NA
J: TRBJ1-2
V: TRBV6-5
CDR3: CASSYSVGGYNYGYTF

size: NA
J: TRBJ2-7
V: TRBV6-6
CDR3: CASSPWGLAGGGYEQYF

size: NA
J: TRBJ2-1
V: TRBV6-5
CDR3: CATPGQGRPDEQFF

size: NA
J: TRBJ2-3
V: TRBV10-3
CDR3: CATGSQRTGTDTQYF

size: NA
J: TRBJ2-3
V: TRBV12-3/TRBV12-4
CDR3: CASSWLAVDTQYF

size: few
J: TRBJ2-3
V: TRBV29-1
CDR3: CSVVRIAGVADTQYF

size: NA
J: TRBJ1-1
V: TRBV18
CDR3: CASSPPAGANTEAFF

size: NA
J: TRBJ2-5
V: TRBV5-4
CDR3: CASSLRAGGPGETQYF

size: NA
J: TRBJ1-4
V: TRBV7-6
CDR3: CASSFSTGLANEKLFF

size: NA
J: TRBJ2-3
V: TRBV18
CDR3: CASSPPGGMTDTQYF

size: NA
J: TRBJ1-1
V: TRBV6-4
CDR3: CASSPDRASTEAFF

size: NA
J: TRBJ2-5
V: TRBV2
CDR3: CASRGWRGQETQYF

size: NA
J: TRBJ2-7
V: TRBV5-1
CDR3: CASSNPDRAEQYF

size: few
J: TRBJ2-7
V: TRBV5-6
CDR3: CASSLTGTGGYEQYF